This is a list of T cell receptor beta chains from one sample in a study of T cells in Graves' hyperthyroidism and ophthalmopathy. Each CDR3 protein is one row after TCRdb ran MiXCR on the multiplex PCR reads. Among about 640,000 distinct CDR3 sequences listed, less than 25% were seen once. Sequenced sample: blood. The origin of the receptors is a man in his thirties or forties with Graves' ophthalmopathy. Both conserved end residues are part of each CDR3. A D gene is named only where the DNA matches it firmly. Not all rows give a size; the values are once, few, many and, for expanded clones, a class.

CDR3: CASSSQGRNTIYF
DNA: TGTGCCAGCAGTTCTCAGGGAAGAAACACCATATATTTT
J: TRBJ1-3
V: TRBV28
size: few
D: .

CDR3: CASSRGENTGELFF
DNA: TGTGCCAGCAGTAGGGGGGAGAACACCGGGGAGCTGTTTTTT
J: TRBJ2-2
V: TRBV3-1
size: few
D: .

CDR3: CSASGGSGNTIYF
DNA: TGCAGTGCTAGTGGGGGGTCCGGAAACACCATATATTTT
J: TRBJ1-3
V: TRBV20-1
size: .
D: .

CDR3: CASSPPGGSRSYEQYF
DNA: TGTGCCAGCAGCCCTCCCGGCGGGAGCCGCTCCTACGAGCAGTACTTC
J: TRBJ2-7
V: TRBV11-2
size: many
D: TRBD2

CDR3: CSVEAQGFGYGYTF
DNA: TGCAGCGTTGAAGCACAGGGATTCGGCTATGGCTACACCTTC
J: TRBJ1-2
V: TRBV29-1
size: few
D: .

CDR3: CASSQDYPSSYEQYF
DNA: TGTGCCAGCAGCCAGGACTATCCGAGCTCCTACGAGCAGTACTTC
J: TRBJ2-7
V: TRBV11-2
size: .
D: .

CDR3: CASSFTRDRGRLNLGRTDTQYF
DNA: TGTGCCAGCAGTTTCACCCGGGACAGGGGGCGGCTTAATCTTGGGAGGACAGATACGCAGTATTTT
J: TRBJ2-3
V: TRBV27
size: .
D: TRBD1

CDR3: CSANKDGTAFF
DNA: TGCAGTGCTAATAAGGACGGGACAGCTTTCTTT
J: TRBJ1-1
V: TRBV20-1
size: .
D: .

CDR3: CASSYSLQASYEQYF
DNA: TGTGCCAGCAGCTATAGTCTGCAGGCCTCCTACGAGCAGTACTTC
J: TRBJ2-7
V: TRBV7-2
size: few
D: .

CDR3: CAITSGSSYEQYF
DNA: TGTGCCATCACTAGCGGGAGCTCCTACGAGCAGTACTTC
J: TRBJ2-7
V: TRBV10-3
size: .
D: TRBD2

CDR3: CASSLEWAGGDTQYF
DNA: TGTGCCAGCAGCTTAGAATGGGCAGGGGGGGATACGCAGTATTTT
J: TRBJ2-3
V: TRBV7-6
size: .
D: .

CDR3: CASSLGPTGVYEQYF
DNA: TGTGCCAGCAGCTTGGGCCCGACAGGGGTCTACGAGCAGTACTTC
J: TRBJ2-7
V: TRBV11-2
size: many
D: TRBD1

CDR3: CASSLSGTASYEQYF
DNA: TGTGCCAGCAGTTTATCCGGGACGGCCTCCTACGAGCAGTACTTC
J: TRBJ2-7
V: TRBV27
size: many
D: .

CDR3: CASSQEGGTLYEQYF
DNA: TGTGCCAGCAGCCAAGAGGGAGGGACACTCTACGAGCAGTACTTC
J: TRBJ2-7
V: TRBV14
size: .
D: .

CDR3: CARLKVTVLTDTQYF
DNA: TGTGCCAGGCTAAAAGTGACAGTGTTAACAGATACGCAGTATTTT
J: TRBJ2-3
V: TRBV12-3/TRBV12-4
size: few
D: .

CDR3: CSAAGLANEQFF
DNA: TGCAGTGCTGCGGGACTAGCGAATGAGCAGTTCTTC
J: TRBJ2-1
V: TRBV20-1
size: many
D: TRBD2

CDR3: CASSQSSSYEQYF
DNA: TGTGCCAGCAGCCAGAGCTCATCCTACGAGCAGTACTTC
J: TRBJ2-7
V: TRBV11-2
size: many
D: .

CDR3: CSARDGQTSNQPQHF
DNA: TGCAGTGCTAGAGATGGACAGACTAGCAATCAGCCCCAGCATTTT
J: TRBJ1-5
V: TRBV20-1
size: few
D: .

CDR3: CASRIQGATSETQYF
DNA: TGTGCCAGCAGGATACAGGGGGCGACGTCCGAGACCCAGTACTTC
J: TRBJ2-5
V: TRBV6-2/TRBV6-3
size: .
D: TRBD1

CDR3: CASSKGITDTQYF
DNA: TGTGCCAGCAGCAAGGGGATCACAGATACGCAGTATTTT
J: TRBJ2-3
V: TRBV7-2
size: few
D: .

CDR3: CASSGGQGDNSGNTIYF
DNA: TGTGCCAGCAGCGGGGGACAGGGGGACAACTCTGGAAACACCATATATTTT
J: TRBJ1-3
V: TRBV9
size: .
D: TRBD1

CDR3: CASTPAGGLEQFF
DNA: TGTGCCAGCACCCCGGCAGGGGGGCTTGAGCAGTTCTTC
J: TRBJ2-1
V: TRBV6-1
size: few
D: .

CDR3: CASSNRVGTDTQYF
DNA: TGTGCCAGCAGTAACAGGGTAGGGACAGATACGCAGTATTTT
J: TRBJ2-3
V: TRBV27
size: many
D: .

CDR3: CASSQVPGPRGTQYF
DNA: TGTGCCAGCAGCCAAGTCCCAGGGCCCAGGGGGACCCAGTACTTC
J: TRBJ2-5
V: TRBV3-1
size: few
D: .

CDR3: CASSPRDRGYEQFF
DNA: TGTGCCAGCAGCCCCCGGGACAGGGGGTACGAGCAGTTCTTC
J: TRBJ2-1
V: TRBV7-9
size: .
D: TRBD1

CDR3: CSASAQGTEQYF
DNA: TGCAGTGCTAGCGCACAGGGCACCGAGCAGTACTTC
J: TRBJ2-7
V: TRBV20-1
size: .
D: .

CDR3: CSARRAGAEQYF
DNA: TGCAGTGCTAGACGTGCGGGGGCGGAGCAGTACTTC
J: TRBJ2-7
V: TRBV20-1
size: few
D: .

CDR3: CSASMGRTYGYTF
DNA: TGCAGTGCTTCCATGGGGCGAACTTATGGCTACACCTTC
J: TRBJ1-2
V: TRBV20-1
size: .
D: .

CDR3: CSADTEAFF
DNA: TGCAGTGCTGACACTGAAGCTTTCTTT
J: TRBJ1-1
V: TRBV20-1
size: few
D: .

CDR3: CASSLLGSSHRETQYF
DNA: TGTGCCAGCAGCTTGTTGGGGAGTTCTCACCGGGAGACCCAGTACTTC
J: TRBJ2-5
V: TRBV7-3
size: few
D: .

CDR3: CASSRQETYEQYF
DNA: TGTGCCAGCAGTCGACAGGAAACCTACGAGCAGTACTTC
J: TRBJ2-7
V: TRBV6-1
size: .
D: .

CDR3: CASSEITGANYGYTF
DNA: TGTGCCAGCAGTGAAATAACAGGAGCAAACTATGGCTACACCTTC
J: TRBJ1-2
V: TRBV6-1
size: .
D: .

CDR3: CANSSTGETEAFF
DNA: TGTGCCAACAGTTCTACAGGGGAGACTGAAGCTTTCTTT
J: TRBJ1-1
V: TRBV27
size: few
D: TRBD1

CDR3: CSAPVQGAHPEAFF
DNA: TGCAGTGCTCCAGTACAGGGGGCCCACCCTGAAGCTTTCTTT
J: TRBJ1-1
V: TRBV20-1
size: few
D: TRBD1

CDR3: CASRRLAGGGEQFF
DNA: TGTGCCAGCAGAAGACTAGCGGGAGGAGGGGAGCAGTTCTTC
J: TRBJ2-1
V: TRBV6-1
size: .
D: TRBD2

CDR3: CASSSGGRSDEQYF
DNA: TGTGCCAGCAGCTCAGGGGGCAGGTCGGACGAGCAGTACTTC
J: TRBJ2-7
V: TRBV11-3
size: many
D: TRBD1

CDR3: CASSPNDSPNTGELFF
DNA: TGTGCCAGCAGCCCAAATGATAGCCCGAACACCGGGGAGCTGTTTTTT
J: TRBJ2-2
V: TRBV11-2
size: few
D: .

CDR3: CASSLVAGDASYEQYF
DNA: TGTGCCAGCAGCTTAGTTGCGGGAGATGCCTCCTACGAGCAGTACTTC
J: TRBJ2-7
V: TRBV7-9
size: .
D: TRBD2